This T cell receptor beta chain stems from a study of glioma-infiltrating T cells after dendritic cell vaccination. As for the study in general: Patients received three intradermal dendritic cell vaccine injections at biweekly intervals.

Generated by immunoSEQ multiplex PCR, the TCRdb table keeps only in-frame clones and is missing some. The sample consists of over 90,000 clones, approximately 87% of them appearing once. Germline lookup yields CDR1 KGHSH and CDR2 LQKENI. With 0 bases removed from V and 3 bases from J, the gap between germline ends came to 14 bases. CDR3 length: 16 amino acids. Selection required adequate fresh-frozen tumor tissue plus more than two years' survival data. This chain connects TRBV18 to TRBJ1-2, with D maybe TRBD1 (6 bases). The material was blood, obtained before dendritic cell vaccination. The clonotype comes from a human donor with glioblastoma. Here the CDR3 reads CASSPPAKQGDYGYTF. CDR3 nucleotides: TGTGCCAGCTCACCACCGGCTAAACAGGGTGACTATGGCTACACCTTC.